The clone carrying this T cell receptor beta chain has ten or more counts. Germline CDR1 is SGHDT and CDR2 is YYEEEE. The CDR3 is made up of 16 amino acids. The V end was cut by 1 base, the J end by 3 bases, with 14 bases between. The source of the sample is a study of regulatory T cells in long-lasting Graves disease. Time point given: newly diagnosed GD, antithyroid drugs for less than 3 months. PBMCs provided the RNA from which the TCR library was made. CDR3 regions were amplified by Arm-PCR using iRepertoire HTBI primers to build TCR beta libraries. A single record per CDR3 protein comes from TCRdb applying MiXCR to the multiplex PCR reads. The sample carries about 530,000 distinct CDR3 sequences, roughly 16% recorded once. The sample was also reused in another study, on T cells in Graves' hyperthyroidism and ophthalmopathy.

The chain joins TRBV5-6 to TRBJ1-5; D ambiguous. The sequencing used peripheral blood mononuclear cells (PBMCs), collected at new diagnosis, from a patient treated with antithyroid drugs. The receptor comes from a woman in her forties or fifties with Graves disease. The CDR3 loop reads CASSLWMASSNQPQHF. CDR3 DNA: TGTGCCAGCAGCTTGTGGATGGCCTCCTCCAATCAGCCCCAGCATTTT.